This T cell receptor (beta chain) stems from a study of blood T cell repertoires in COVID-19. Study-level background: Material from acute and convalescent COVID-19 was sourced from the United States, Italy and Spain. PBMCs, B-cell-depleted T cells, or T cells were the source of the cDNA or gDNA that made up the material.

Per the original methods: Estimation of nucleated cell counts relied on the amplification of reference gene primers. Data came from immunoSEQ multiplex PCR; TCRdb stores just in-frame clones and leaves some out. V and J calls and clone size are those listed in that table; D and trimming were worked out from the DNA. The table shows under 170,000 clones, with over 65% occurring only once. This clone is a singleton in its sample. The sequencing input was peripheral blood. The TCR was taken from an older man with acute or convalescent COVID-19.

CDR3 DNA: TGTGCCAGCAGTTTAAGCTCCGGGACAGGGGTGGGTGGCTACACCTTC. Its translation is CASSLSSGTGVGGYTF. The chain couples TRBV28 to TRBJ1-2; 10 bases match TRBD1. The junction had 10 bases not matched to a gene; V was cut back by 2 bases and J by 7 bases. CDR3 size: 16 residues. CDR1 and CDR2 from the germline V gene are MDHEN and SYDVKM.